This TCR beta chain appears in the sequencing data of a study of shared clonotypes between healthy human individuals. Genomic DNA of every subset was divided equally among multiple immunoSEQ plates. The team ran DNA from unsorted PBMCs on ten immunoSEQ deep assay plates for sequencing. Per the original data handling: Quality scores were absent from the junction-only immunoSEQ sequences, so filtering differed. Profiling relied on immunoSEQ multiplex PCR, and the TCRdb table lists in-frame clones only, not all of them. V and J calls and clone size are given by that table; D and trimming were obtained from the DNA. The sample carries fewer than 500,000 clones, about 80% recorded once. Notes on the study in general: Enrolling few donors narrowed the genetic and exposure-history diversity that was represented.

The CDR3 sequence is 14 residues long. V was clipped by 7 bases and J by 4 bases; unmatched bases: 4. Germline V gene data show CDR1 as GTSNPN and CDR2 as SVGIG (reference sequence). For this clone: What it recognizes is unknown.

The receptor was derived from a woman between 40 and 55 years old in good health. Some clones in this sample may be carry-over from other donors' samples. The sample taken for sequencing was PBMCs. The chain has TRBV30 and TRBJ2-2, with TRBD2 matching 12 bases. The CDR3 DNA reads as TGTGCCTCCCGGGGACTAGCGGGCACCGGGGAGCTGTTTTTT. It translates to CASRGLAGTGELFF.